This record concerns one T cell receptor beta chain sequence. Authors' methods: Reference gene primer amplification gave estimated nucleated cell counts. Using immunoSEQ multiplex PCR, the repertoire was profiled, and TCRdb retains in-frame clones only, with some absent. V and J calls and clone size are copied from that table; D and trimming were computed from the DNA. This table holds more than 200,000 clones, about nine tenths found once. Two negative PCRs, clearance, or symptom resolution had been documented for recovered Cohort 3 donors. V was clipped by 1 base and J by 7 bases; unmatched bases: 3. Per the germline V gene, CDR1 is MNHNS and CDR2 is SASEGT. The CDR3 has 14 amino acids. The data derive from a study of blood T cell repertoires in COVID-19. Study summary: Some COVID-19 samples were acute and others convalescent; all came from the United States, Italy and Spain. PBMCs, B-cell-depleted T cells, or T cells were the source of the cDNA or gDNA that made up the material.

The chain is built from TRBV6-1 and TRBJ1-4; 7 nucleotides line up with TRBD1. This clonotype originated in a man aged 35-49 years who had recovered from COVID-19. The sample comprised PBMCs or T cells enriched from blood (not recorded which). The CDR3 is CASSEGQGGEKLFF. For the CDR3, the DNA is TGTGCCAGCAGTGAAGGGCAGGGGGGTGAAAAACTGTTTTTT.